The T cell receptor beta chain under discussion was sequenced for a study of T cell responses to AZD1222 COVID-19 vaccine. Findings and caveats of the study: Mostly white British, mostly female donors; authors suggested clonal diversity may be underestimated.

Generated by immunoSEQ multiplex PCR, the TCRdb table keeps only in-frame clones and is missing some. The sample lists approximately 150,000 clones; more than 85% were seen once. CDR3 size: 15 residues. Germline trimming cut 0 bases from V and 5 bases from J; bases unmatched to any gene: 5. Germline CDR1 reads SGHRS; CDR2 reads YFSETQ. As for this clone: Its antigen is unknown.

The clonotype comes from an adult in good health. Here the sequenced sample was peripheral blood, taken on day 0 of AZD1222 vaccination. V gene TRBV5-1 combines with J gene TRBJ2-7, with 10 bases aligning to TRBD1. Written as DNA, the CDR3 is TGCGCCAGCAGCTTGGAGGGACAGGGGACCAACGAGCAGTACTTC. This gives the protein CASSLEGQGTNEQYF. Combining the CDR3 with reference TRBV5-1 and TRBJ2-7 gives the whole variable domain KAGVTQTPRYLIKTRGQQVTLSCSPISGHRSVSWYQQTPGQGLQFLFEYFSETQRNKGNFPGRFSGRQFSNSRSEMNVSTLELGDSALYLCASSLEGQGTNEQYFGPGTRLTVT.